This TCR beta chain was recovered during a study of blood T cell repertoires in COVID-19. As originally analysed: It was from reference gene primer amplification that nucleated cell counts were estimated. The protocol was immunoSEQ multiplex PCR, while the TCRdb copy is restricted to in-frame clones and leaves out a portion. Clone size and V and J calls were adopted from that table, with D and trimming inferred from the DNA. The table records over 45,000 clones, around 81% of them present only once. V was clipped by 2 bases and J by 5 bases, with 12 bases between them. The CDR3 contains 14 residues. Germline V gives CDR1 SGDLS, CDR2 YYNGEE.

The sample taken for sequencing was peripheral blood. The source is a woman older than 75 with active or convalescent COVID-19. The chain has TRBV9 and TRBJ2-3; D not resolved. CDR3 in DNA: TGTGCCAGCAGCGTGGCCCCTGGTGTAGATACGCAGTATTTT. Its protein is CASSVAPGVDTQYF.